The present TCR beta chain was sequenced within a study of blood T cell repertoires in COVID-19. Study-wide context: PBMCs, B-cell-depleted T cells, or T cells were the source of the cDNA or gDNA that made up the material.

The CDR3 is 17 residues long. Germline trimming cut 0 bases from V and 5 bases from J; bases unmatched to any gene: 7. CDR1 and CDR2 (germline): WNHNN, SYGVQD (reference sequence). In the study's own analysis: Researchers report that nucleated cell counts were estimated from reference gene primer amplification. Using immunoSEQ multiplex PCR, the repertoire was profiled, and TCRdb retains in-frame clones only, with some absent. V and J calls and clone size are copied from that table; D and trimming were computed from the DNA. The profile shows approximately 280,000 clones, approximately 84% of them singletons.

Sample: peripheral blood. This receptor was identified in a human donor with COVID-19, enrolled during active disease. The donor label of this sample is uncertain. The rearrangement uses TRBV10-1 and TRBJ2-2; 9 bases map to TRBD2. The CDR3: CASSESVAGVWTGELFF. The CDR3 DNA sequence: TGCGCCAGCAGTGAGTCGGTAGCGGGAGTATGGACCGGGGAGCTGTTTTTT.